This T cell receptor (beta chain) was observed in a study of T-cell reconstitution after alpha-beta-depleted transplantation in children. CDR1 is LNHNV and CDR2 is YYDKDF in the germline V gene (reference sequence). This CDR3 has 17 amino acids. The V gene end was trimmed by 5 bases and the J gene end by 7 bases; junction bases not matched to a gene: 17. The TCRbeta library was prepared with unique molecular identifiers. TCRdb processed the PCR reads anew with MiXCR; each CDR3 protein has one entry. The sample carries about 610,000 distinct CDR3 sequences, about 10% recorded once. The rearrangement uses TRBV15 and TRBJ2-1, with TRBD2 matching over 7 bases. The source was PBMCs from the stem cell graft donor, collected from the stem cell graft. The origin of this receptor is a human donor who donated a stem cell graft to a child with acute myeloid leukemia. CDR3 sequence: CATSPFIAGSGKNEQFF. DNA of the CDR3: TGTGCCACCAGCCCCTTTATAGCGGGCTCGGGGAAAAATGAGCAGTTCTTC.